This TCR beta chain appears in the sequencing data of a study of T cell changes during pregnancy in multiple sclerosis. The CDR3 is made up of 15 amino acids. CDR1 SGHKS and CDR2 YYEKEE come from the germline V gene (reference sequence). V gave up 0 bases and J gave up 8 bases; unmatched junction bases: 6. The method was immunoSEQ multiplex PCR; TCRdb's version includes in-frame clones alone and lacks a portion of them. This sample has some 67,000 clones, with under 95% found just once. V is TRBV5-5 and J is TRBJ2-1; 9 bases are a match to TRBD2. Sample: peripheral blood, taken after pregnancy. This TCR was recovered from a female donor with multiple sclerosis, enrolled in a pregnancy study. The CDR3 protein is CASSLVVAGVYEQFF. CDR3 in DNA: TGTGCCAGCAGCTTGGTTGTAGCGGGAGTTTATGAGCAGTTCTTC.